This TCR beta chain comes out of a study of resident and recirculating memory T cells in vitiligo. Data came from immunoSEQ multiplex PCR; TCRdb stores just in-frame clones and leaves some out. The data contain about 42,000 clones, around nine tenths of them seen just once; the ten biggest clones take up more than 4%. Overall study results and limits: No single dominant TCR clone appeared; lesion clonality varied.

Comment on this clone: No antigen is known for it.

Germline CDR1 is SGHAT and CDR2 is FQNNGV. The V and J ends lost 1 base and 4 bases respectively, with 13 bases between them. The CDR3 has 15 residues. Sequencing was done on a sample of blood. J is TRBJ1-2 and V is TRBV11-2; D is undetermined. This clonotype originated in a male donor with vitiligo. For the CDR3, the DNA is TGTGCCAGCAGCTTAGTGGCCGGGAACCCCTATGGCTACACCTTC. It is translated as CASSLVAGNPYGYTF.